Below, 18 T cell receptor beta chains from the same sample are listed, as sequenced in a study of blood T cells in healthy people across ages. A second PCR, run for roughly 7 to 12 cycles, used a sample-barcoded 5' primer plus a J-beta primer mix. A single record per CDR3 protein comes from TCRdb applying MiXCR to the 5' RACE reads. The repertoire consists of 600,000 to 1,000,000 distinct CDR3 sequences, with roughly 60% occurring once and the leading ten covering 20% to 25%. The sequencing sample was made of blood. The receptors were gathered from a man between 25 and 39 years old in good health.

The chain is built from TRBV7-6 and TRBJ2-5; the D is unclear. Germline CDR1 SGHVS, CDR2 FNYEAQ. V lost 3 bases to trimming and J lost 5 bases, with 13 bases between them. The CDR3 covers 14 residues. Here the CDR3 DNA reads TGTGCCAGCAGCTTGATTACTCTCGGGGAGACCCAGTACTTC. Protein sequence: CASSLITLGETQYF. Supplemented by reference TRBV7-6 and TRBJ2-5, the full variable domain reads GAGVSQSPRYKVTKRGQDVALRCDPISGHVSLYWYRQALGQGPEFLTYFNYEAQQDKSGLPNDRFSAERPEGSISTLTIQRTEQRDSAMYRCASSLITLGETQYFGPGTRLLVL.

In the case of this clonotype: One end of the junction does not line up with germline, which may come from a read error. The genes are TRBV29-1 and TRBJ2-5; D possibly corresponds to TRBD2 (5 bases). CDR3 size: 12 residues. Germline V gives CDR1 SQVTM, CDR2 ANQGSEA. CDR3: CSVARGQGTQYF. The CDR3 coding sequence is TGCAGCGTTGCTCGCGGGCAAGGGACCCAGTACTTC. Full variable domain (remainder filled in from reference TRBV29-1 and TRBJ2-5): SAVISQKPSRDICQRGTSLTIQCQVDSQVTMMFWYRQQPGQSLTLIATANQGSEATYESGFVIDKFPISRPNLTFSTLTVSNMSPEDSSIYLCSVARGQGTQYFGPGTRLLVL.

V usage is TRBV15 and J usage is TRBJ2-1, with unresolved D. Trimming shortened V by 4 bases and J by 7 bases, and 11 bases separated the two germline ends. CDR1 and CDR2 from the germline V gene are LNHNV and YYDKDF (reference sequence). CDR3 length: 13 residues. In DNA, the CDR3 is TGTGCCACCAGCACCACGGTGAAGAATGAGCAGTTCTTC. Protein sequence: CATSTTVKNEQFF.

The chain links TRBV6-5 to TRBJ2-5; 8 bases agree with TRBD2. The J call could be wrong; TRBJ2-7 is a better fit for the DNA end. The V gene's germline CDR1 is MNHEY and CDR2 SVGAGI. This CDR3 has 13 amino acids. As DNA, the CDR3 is TGTGCCAGCAGTAGGGGACTAGACTACGAGCAGTACTTC. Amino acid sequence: CASSRGLDYEQYF.

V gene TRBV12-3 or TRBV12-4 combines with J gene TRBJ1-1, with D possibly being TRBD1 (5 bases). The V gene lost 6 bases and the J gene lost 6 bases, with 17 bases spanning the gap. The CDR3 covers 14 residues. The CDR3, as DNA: TGTGCCAGCAGCCAGAACGTAGACAGCTCTGAAGCTTTCTTT. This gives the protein CASSQNVDSSEAFF.

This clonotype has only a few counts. The CDR3 DNA sequence: TGCGCCAGCAGCCCAGGGACAGGGCGAGAGACCCAGTACTTC. This codes for CASSPGTGRETQYF. The chain has TRBV4-3 and TRBJ2-5, with TRBD1 identical over 9 bases. The CDR3 extends over 14 amino acids. Germline lookup yields CDR1 LGHNA and CDR2 YSLEER. The V and J ends lost 4 bases and 4 bases, in that order; junction bases with no gene match: 4.

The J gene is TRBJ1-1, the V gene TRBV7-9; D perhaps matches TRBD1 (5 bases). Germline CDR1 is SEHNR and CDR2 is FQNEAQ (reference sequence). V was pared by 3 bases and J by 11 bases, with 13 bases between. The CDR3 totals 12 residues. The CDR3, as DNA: TGTGCCAGCAGCTTCGTTGGGGGTATTGCTTTCTTT. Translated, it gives CASSFVGGIAFF. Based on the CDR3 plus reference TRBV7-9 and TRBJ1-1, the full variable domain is DTGVSQNPRHKITKRGQNVTFRCDPISEHNRLYWYRQTLGQGPEFLTYFQNEAQLEKSRLLSDRFSAERPKGSFSTLEIQRTEQGDSAMYLCASSFVGGIAFFGQGTRLTVV.

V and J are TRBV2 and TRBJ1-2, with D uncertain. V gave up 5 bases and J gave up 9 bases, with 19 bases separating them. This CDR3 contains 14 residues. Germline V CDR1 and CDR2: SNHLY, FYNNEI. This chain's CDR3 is CASSSQQVPGRYTF. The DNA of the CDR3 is TGTGCCAGCAGTTCCCAACAAGTACCCGGGCGCTACACCTTC.

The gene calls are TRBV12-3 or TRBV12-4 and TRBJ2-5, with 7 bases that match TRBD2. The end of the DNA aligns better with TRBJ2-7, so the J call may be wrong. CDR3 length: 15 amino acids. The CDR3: CASSQSSGPTYEQYF. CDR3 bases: TGTGCCAGCAGCCAATCTAGCGGCCCTACCTACGAGCAGTACTTC.

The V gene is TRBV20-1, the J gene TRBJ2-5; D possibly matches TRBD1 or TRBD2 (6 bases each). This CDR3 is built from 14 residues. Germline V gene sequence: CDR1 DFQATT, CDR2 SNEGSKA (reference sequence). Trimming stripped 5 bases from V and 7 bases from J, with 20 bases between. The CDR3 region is CSAERTALGGTQYF. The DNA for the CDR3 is TGCAGTGCTGAACGGACAGCCTTGGGGGGGACCCAGTACTTC.

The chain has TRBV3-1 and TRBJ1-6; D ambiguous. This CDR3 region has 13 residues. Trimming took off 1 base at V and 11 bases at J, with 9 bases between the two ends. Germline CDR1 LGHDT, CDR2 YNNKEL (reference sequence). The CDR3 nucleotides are TGTGCCAGCAGCCAAGGTCTCGGGACACCCCTCCACTTT. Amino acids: CASSQGLGTPLHF.

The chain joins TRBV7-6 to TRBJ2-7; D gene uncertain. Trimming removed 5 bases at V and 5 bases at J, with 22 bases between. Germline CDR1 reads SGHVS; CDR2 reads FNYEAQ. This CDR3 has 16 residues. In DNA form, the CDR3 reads TGTGCCAGCAGCCTACCCCCGGCAGGCATATCAAACGAGCAGTACTTC. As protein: CASSLPPAGISNEQYF.

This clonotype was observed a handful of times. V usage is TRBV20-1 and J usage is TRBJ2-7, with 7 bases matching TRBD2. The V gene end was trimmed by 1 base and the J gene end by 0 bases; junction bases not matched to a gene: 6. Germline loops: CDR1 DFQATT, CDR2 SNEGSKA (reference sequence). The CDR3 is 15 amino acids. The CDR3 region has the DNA TGCAGTGCTAGAGGTTGGTCTAGCGGCTCCTACGAGCAGTACTTC. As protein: CSARGWSSGSYEQYF.

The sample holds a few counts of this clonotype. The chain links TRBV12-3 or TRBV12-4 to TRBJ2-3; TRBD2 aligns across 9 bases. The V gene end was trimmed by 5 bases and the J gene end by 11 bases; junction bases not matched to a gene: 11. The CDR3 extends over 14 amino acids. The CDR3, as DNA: TGTGCCAGCAGTGGCGGGGGGGGCGGAGATGTGCAGTATTTT. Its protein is CASSGGGGGDVQYF.

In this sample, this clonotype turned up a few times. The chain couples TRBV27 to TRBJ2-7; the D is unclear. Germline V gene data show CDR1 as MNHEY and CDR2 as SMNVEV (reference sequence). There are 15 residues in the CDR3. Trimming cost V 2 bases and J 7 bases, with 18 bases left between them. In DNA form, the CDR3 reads TGTGCCAGCAGTTTAAACCCCTCTCAAACGCGAGAGCAGTACTTC. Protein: CASSLNPSQTREQYF.

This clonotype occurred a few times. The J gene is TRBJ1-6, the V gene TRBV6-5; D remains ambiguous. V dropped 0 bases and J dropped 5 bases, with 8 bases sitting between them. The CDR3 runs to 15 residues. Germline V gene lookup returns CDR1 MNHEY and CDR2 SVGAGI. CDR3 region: CASSYSGGNNSPLHF. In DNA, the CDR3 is TGTGCCAGCAGTTACTCCGGAGGGAATAATTCACCCCTCCACTTT.

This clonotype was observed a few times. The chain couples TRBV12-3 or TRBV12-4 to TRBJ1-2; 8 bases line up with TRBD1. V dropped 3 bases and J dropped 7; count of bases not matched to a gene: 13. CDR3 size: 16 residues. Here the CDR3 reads CASSFLRGQEVSGYTF. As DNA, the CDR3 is TGTGCCAGCAGTTTTCTCAGGGGGCAAGAAGTTAGTGGCTACACCTTC.

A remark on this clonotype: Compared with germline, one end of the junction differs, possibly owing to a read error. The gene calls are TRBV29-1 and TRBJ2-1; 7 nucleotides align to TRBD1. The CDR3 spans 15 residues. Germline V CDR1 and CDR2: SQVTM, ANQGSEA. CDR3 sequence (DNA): TGCAGCGTCGCTCGACAGGGCGATTCCTACAATGTGCAGTTCTTC. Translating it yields CSVARQGDSYNVQFF.